A selection of T cell receptor beta chains follows, all from one sample in a study of low-dose radiotherapy and immunotherapy resistance in tumors. TCRdb ran MiXCR on the reads and lists one entry per CDR3 protein. Among 35,000 to 45,000 distinct CDR3 sequences listed, less than 30% were seen once. The starting material was PBMCs, obtained after low-dose radiotherapy plus immunotherapy. Receptor source: a male donor with prostate cancer. The CDR3 runs from the conserved cysteine through the conserved F or W. The D gene is left open where the match is weak. The listing skips clone size in some rows; elsewhere it reads once, few, many or a size class.

NA,TRBJ2-1,TRBV6-6,many,CASSTAPQGSNEQFF,TGTGCCAGCAGTACTGCCCCCCAGGGAAGTAATGAGCAGTTCTTC
NA,TRBJ2-7,TRBV28,many,CASSSRHYEQYF,TGTGCCAGCAGTTCGCGACATTACGAGCAGTACTTC
TRBD2,TRBJ2-1,TRBV10-2,NA,CAGLAGATEQFF,TGCGCCGGACTAGCGGGAGCTACTGAGCAGTTCTTC
NA,TRBJ2-7,TRBV5-1,NA,CASSLSSASSYEQYF,TGCGCCAGCAGCTTGAGTAGTGCGAGCTCCTACGAGCAGTACTTC
NA,TRBJ1-1,TRBV2,NA,CASSVWQSSPRGTEAFF,TGTGCCAGCAGTGTTTGGCAGAGTAGTCCCCGGGGCACTGAAGCTTTCTTT
TRBD1,TRBJ2-7,TRBV28,many,CASSQGTGKSNSYEQYF,TGTGCCAGCAGTCAGGGGACAGGGAAGAGTAACTCCTACGAGCAGTACTTC
NA,TRBJ1-1,TRBV7-7,many,CASSFTEDTEAFF,TGTGCCAGCAGCTTTACCGAGGACACTGAAGCTTTCTTT
NA,TRBJ2-1,TRBV5-8,many,CASSRSSRLYNEQFF,TGTGCCAGCAGCCGAAGCAGCCGCCTTTACAATGAGCAGTTCTTC
NA,TRBJ2-1,TRBV6-2/TRBV6-3,many,CASSWRGSYNEQFF,TGTGCCAGCAGTTGGCGCGGCTCCTACAATGAGCAGTTCTTC
TRBD2,TRBJ2-5,TRBV6-5,few,CASRHNPSGGETQYF,TGTGCCAGCAGGCACAATCCTAGCGGGGGAGAGACCCAGTACTTC
NA,TRBJ2-5,TRBV5-5,NA,CASSLGRESGETQYF,TGTGCCAGCAGCCTAGGACGGGAATCGGGAGAGACCCAGTACTTC
TRBD2,TRBJ2-1,TRBV2,NA,CASRMPGGNEQFF,TGTGCCAGCAGGATGCCGGGAGGGAATGAGCAGTTCTTC
NA,TRBJ2-5,TRBV18,many,CASSPSRETQYF,TGTGCCAGCTCACCATCCCGAGAGACCCAGTACTTC
NA,TRBJ2-7,TRBV29-1,many,CSVRAAGEQYF,TGCAGCGTCCGGGCGGCGGGCGAGCAGTACTTC
NA,TRBJ1-2,TRBV5-6,many,CASSGIRGAGYTF,TGTGCCAGCAGCGGCATCCGGGGGGCTGGCTACACCTTC
NA,TRBJ2-2,TRBV6-5,many,CASSWAKGSGELFF,TGTGCCAGCAGTTGGGCGAAGGGTTCCGGGGAGCTGTTTTTT
NA,TRBJ2-6,TRBV5-6,NA,CASSYLSSGANVLTF,TGTGCCAGCAGCTACCTTTCCTCTGGGGCCAACGTCCTGACTTTC
TRBD1,TRBJ1-5,TRBV5-5,many,CASSLAPTGGQPQHF,TGTGCCAGCAGCTTGGCCCCCACAGGGGGTCAGCCCCAGCATTTT
NA,TRBJ2-7,TRBV23-1,many,CASSPTGRGQRGVGGEQYF,TGCGCCAGCAGTCCCACAGGGAGGGGCCAGCGGGGAGTAGGAGGCGAGCAGTACTTC
NA,TRBJ1-5,TRBV6-8,once,CASSLGRSNQPQHF,TGTGCCAGCAGCCTGGGACGGAGCAATCAGCCCCAGCATTTT
NA,TRBJ2-3,TRBV20-1,many,CSATRQSDTQYF,TGCAGTGCTACTAGGCAGTCAGATACGCAGTATTTT
NA,TRBJ1-1,TRBV3-1,NA,CASSQETQSAFF,TGTGCCAGCAGCCAAGAGACGCAATCAGCTTTCTTT
TRBD1,TRBJ1-6,TRBV3-1,NA,CASSQDSTGGGSPLHF,TGTGCCAGCAGCCAAGACTCCACAGGGGGGGGTTCACCCCTCCACTTT
TRBD1,TRBJ1-2,TRBV27,many,CASSLGQGDGGYTF,TGTGCCAGCAGTTTGGGACAGGGGGATGGCGGCTACACCTTC
NA,TRBJ2-4,TRBV7-8,many,CASSARDLRNIQYF,TGTGCCAGCAGCGCCCGGGACCTGAGAAACATTCAGTACTTC
NA,TRBJ2-4,TRBV5-5,medium-sized,CASSLAPGNIQYF,TGTGCCAGCAGCTTGGCCCCGGGGAACATTCAGTACTTC
NA,TRBJ1-2,TRBV28,many,CASSGGENGYTF,TGTGCCAGCAGTGGGGGAGAGAATGGCTACACCTTC
NA,TRBJ1-1,TRBV28,many,CASSRAGLNTEAFF,TGTGCCAGCAGTCGGGCAGGGTTGAACACTGAAGCTTTCTTT
NA,TRBJ1-6,TRBV20-1,many,CSARAGAHNSPLHF,TGCAGTGCTAGAGCGGGGGCCCATAATTCACCCCTCCACTTT
NA,TRBJ1-1,TRBV3-1,many,CASSQPISSHTEAFF,TGTGCCAGCAGCCAACCGATTTCGAGTCACACTGAAGCTTTCTTT